The 28 T cell receptor beta chains below come from one sample, sequenced in a study of T cells in Graves' hyperthyroidism and ophthalmopathy. Template material for amplifying TCR beta CDR3 regions consisted of RNA transcripts. Researchers ran a first-round RT-PCR on the TCR CDR3 using the HTBI primer set. TCRdb reprocessed the multiplex PCR reads with MiXCR, giving one entry per CDR3 protein. The sample lists hundreds of thousands of distinct CDR3 sequences; approximately 15% were seen once. Source material: blood. The receptor source for this set is a woman in her 40s with Graves' hyperthyroidism.

Ten or more counts support this clonotype. The chain recombines TRBV11-1 with TRBJ2-1, with D tentatively TRBD1 (6 bases). CDR3 length: 18 amino acids. V shed 1 base and J shed 8 bases, with 24 bases lying between them. Germline V lookup: CDR1 SGHAT, CDR2 FQDESV (reference sequence). The CDR3 DNA sequence: TGTGCCAGCAGCTTAGAGCCAGGTTCAGGGGTGTTCATTGATGAGCAGTTCTTC. Translating it yields CASSLEPGSGVFIDEQFF.

The chain joins TRBV28 to TRBJ1-6; D perhaps matches TRBD1 (6 bases). The CDR3 runs 12 residues. The ends were cut back, 3 bases at V and 16 bases at J, with 13 bases in the middle. CDR1 and CDR2 (germline): MDHEN, SYDVKM. The CDR3: CASSFRGARLHF. The CDR3 DNA sequence: TGTGCCAGCAGTTTTCGGGGGGCAAGACTCCACTTT.

This clonotype occurred many times. The chain recombines TRBV28 with TRBJ2-1; TRBD1 is a possible D gene (6 bases). V gave up 3 bases and J gave up 16 bases, with 16 bases separating them. The CDR3 loop spans 12 amino acids. The germline V gene encodes CDR1 MDHEN and CDR2 SYDVKM. In DNA form, the CDR3 reads TGTGCCAGCAGTTTCAGACAGGCCCCCCAATTCTTC. It encodes CASSFRQAPQFF.

The chain recombines TRBV11-3 with TRBJ2-3, with D maybe TRBD2 (6 bases). The CDR3 loop spans 17 amino acids. The V gene's germline CDR1 is SGHNT and CDR2 YENEEA. With 5 bases removed from V and 5 bases from J, the gap between germline ends came to 23 bases. CDR3 coding DNA: TGTGCCAGCAGCCCCCCCTATGAGGGGAGGCCCATAGATACGCAGTATTTT. Translated: CASSPPYEGRPIDTQYF.

The chain carries TRBV20-1 and TRBJ2-2; 8 nucleotides align to TRBD1. Germline values: CDR1 DFQATT, CDR2 SNEGSKA (reference sequence). This CDR3 spans 15 amino acids. J was trimmed by 5 bases and V by 1 base; bases with no gene match: 6. The CDR3 protein is CSARAGRGRTGELFF. DNA for the CDR3: TGCAGTGCTAGAGCCGGCAGGGGGCGAACCGGGGAGCTGTTTTTT.

DNA for the CDR3: TGTGCCAGCTCACCGCCCTTCGACCCACCCGGTGGCGGGGAGCTGTTTTTT. Residues: CASSPPFDPPGGGELFF. The chain combines TRBV18 with TRBJ2-2; D ambiguous. The length of the CDR3 is 17 residues. Germline V gene sequence: CDR1 KGHSH, CDR2 LQKENI. Trimming removed 3 bases from V and 7 bases from J, with 21 bases in between.

This clonotype was observed many times. Germline is not matched at one junction end, which may reflect a read error. The chain combines TRBV7-7 with TRBJ2-5, with D possibly TRBD1 on 6 matching bases. Germline-derived CDR1 and CDR2 are SSHAT and FNYEAQ (reference sequence). This CDR3 comprises 15 residues. The CDR3 reads CASSLTWGPEETQYF. The CDR3 DNA reads as TGTGCTAGCAGCCTCACGTGGGGGCCGGAGGAGACCCAGTACTTC.

This clonotype was counted only a few times. V usage is TRBV6-1 and J usage is TRBJ2-1; 8 bases are a match to TRBD2. The junction had 3 bases not matched to a gene; V was cut back by 5 bases and J by 12 bases. The CDR3 has 11 residues. Per the germline V gene, CDR1 is MNHNS and CDR2 is SASEGT. CDR3 protein: CASSSAGGQFF. Written as DNA, the CDR3 is TGTGCCAGCAGTTCCGCGGGGGGGCAGTTCTTC.

This clonotype was seen a few times. J is TRBJ2-3 and V is TRBV28; D is unclear. Germline values: CDR1 MDHEN, CDR2 SYDVKM. The V end lost 7 bases, the J end lost 4 bases, and 21 bases lay between the germline ends. The CDR3 is 16 amino acids. The CDR3 DNA reads as TGTGCCAGCACCTCCCAACTGGGGTATTCCGCAGATACGCAGTATTTT. It yields the protein CASTSQLGYSADTQYF.

In the case of this clonotype: At one of its ends the junction is not consistent with the germline gene, which may arise from a read error. The chain couples TRBV27 to TRBJ1-3; tentative D call: TRBD1 (5 bases). This CDR3 contains 14 residues. CDR1 is MNHEY, CDR2 SMNVEV, per germline (reference sequence). CDR3: CASSRRGTGNTMYF. The CDR3, as DNA: TGTGCCAGCAGTAGACGGGGGACTGGAAACACCATGTATTTT.

This clonotype turned up a few times. The rearrangement uses TRBV4-2 and TRBJ2-5; no reliable D call. V dropped 1 base and J dropped 2 bases, with 11 bases sitting between them. This CDR3 contains 15 residues. Germline assignment: CDR1 LGHNA and CDR2 YNFKEQ. CDR3 nucleotide sequence: TGTGCCAGCAGCCAAGCCTGGCCACCACAAGAGACCCAGTACTTC. It encodes CASSQAWPPQETQYF.

This sequence joins TRBV28 and TRBJ2-3; 7 bases map to TRBD2. The V segment lost 7 bases and the J segment 3 bases; nucleotides outside the gene matches: 4. This CDR3 has 13 amino acids. Germline CDR1 MDHEN, CDR2 SYDVKM. The CDR3 coding sequence is TGTGCCAGCACTAACGGGGGGACAGATACGCAGTATTTT. It encodes CASTNGGTDTQYF.

The rearrangement joins TRBV29-1 to TRBJ1-5; possible D gene TRBD1, 5 bases. This CDR3 is built from 12 residues. Germline CDR1 SQVTM, CDR2 ANQGSEA. V shed 7 bases and J shed 4 bases, with 11 bases lying between them. The CDR3 sequence: CSEGQINQPQHF. As DNA, the CDR3 is TGCAGCGAAGGACAAATTAATCAGCCCCAGCATTTT. Full variable domain (remainder filled in from reference TRBV29-1 and TRBJ1-5): SAVISQKPSRDICQRGTSLTIQCQVDSQVTMMFWYRQQPGQSLTLIATANQGSEATYESGFVIDKFPISRPNLTFSTLTVSNMSPEDSSIYLCSEGQINQPQHFGDGTRLSIL.

Ten or more counts support this clonotype. The chain combines TRBV27 with TRBJ1-5, with unresolved D. Germline V CDR1 and CDR2: MNHEY, SMNVEV (reference sequence). There are 14 residues in the CDR3. V lost 4 bases and J 7 bases, leaving 14 bases between the germline ends. The chain's CDR3 is CASSYQSGEQPQHF. DNA of the CDR3: TGTGCCAGCAGTTACCAGTCCGGGGAGCAGCCCCAGCATTTT.

This clonotype was seen many times. The chain combines TRBV4-2 with TRBJ2-1, with 11 bases identical to TRBD2. This CDR3 has 18 amino acids. Germline V gene sequence: CDR1 LGHNA, CDR2 YNFKEQ. The V segment lost 0 bases and the J segment 4 bases; nucleotides outside the gene matches: 8. The CDR3 DNA follows: TGTGCCAGCAGCCAAGACCCCCCCGGGACTAGCGGTTACAATGAGCAGTTCTTC. Translated, it gives CASSQDPPGTSGYNEQFF.

This clonotype was detected ten times or more. The rearrangement joins TRBV24-1 to TRBJ1-2; D might be TRBD1 (6 bases). The germline V gene has CDR1 KGHDR and CDR2 SFDVKD. The ends were cut back, 5 bases at V and 5 bases at J, with 23 bases in the middle. The CDR3 has 17 residues. The DNA for the CDR3 is TGTGCCACCAGTGTTACCCCCGGGACACAGGCCTTTTATGGCTACACCTTC. Its protein product is CATSVTPGTQAFYGYTF.

This clonotype occurred many times. The rearrangement uses TRBV12-3 or TRBV12-4 and TRBJ2-3, with TRBD2 matching 7 bases. The V and J ends lost 3 bases and 4 bases, in that order; junction bases with no gene match: 13. This CDR3 region has 17 residues. In DNA form, the CDR3 reads TGTGCCAGCAGTTTCAGCCGGCGGGAGTCTAGCCCAGATACGCAGTATTTT. Protein product: CASSFSRRESSPDTQYF.

This chain joins TRBV28 and TRBJ2-3; D is undetermined. CDR3 length: 15 amino acids. Germline V CDR1 and CDR2: MDHEN, SYDVKM. V shed 5 bases and J shed 0 bases, with 12 bases lying between them. In DNA form, the CDR3 reads TGTGCCAGCAGTCCCCTTGGCTCTAGCACAGATACGCAGTATTTT. This codes for CASSPLGSSTDTQYF.

This clonotype was picked up a small number of times. V gene TRBV7-9 combines with J gene TRBJ2-7; no clear D. Germline V gene lookup returns CDR1 SEHNR and CDR2 FQNEAQ (reference sequence). This CDR3 comprises 13 residues. V dropped 5 bases and J dropped 4 bases, with 12 bases sitting between them. The CDR3 is CASSPGDGYEQYF. In DNA, the CDR3 is TGTGCCAGCAGCCCAGGCGACGGTTACGAGCAGTACTTC. The variable domain in full, completed from reference TRBV7-9 and TRBJ2-7, reads DTGVSQNPRHKITKRGQNVTFRCDPISEHNRLYWYRQTLGQGPEFLTYFQNEAQLEKSRLLSDRFSAERPKGSFSTLEIQRTEQGDSAMYLCASSPGDGYEQYFGPGTRLTVT.

This clonotype was recorded many times. The CDR3 DNA sequence: TGTGCCAGCAGCTTAGATCCGGGAGAAGCTTTCTTT. Protein product: CASSLDPGEAFF. The rearrangement links TRBV11-2 to TRBJ1-1; D is unclear. Trimming removed 0 bases at V and 8 bases at J, with 7 bases between. The CDR3 sequence is 12 residues long. In germline, CDR1 is SGHAT, CDR2 FQNNGV.

This clonotype appeared many times. The chain uses TRBV2 and TRBJ2-1; D might be TRBD2 (5 bases). CDR3 size: 18 residues. Trimming removed 4 bases at V and 0 bases at J, with 19 bases between. Germline CDR1 is SNHLY and CDR2 is FYNNEI. CDR3 nucleotides: TGTGCCAGCAGTGTCGAGCGGACCTTCTCGGCCTCCTACAATGAGCAGTTCTTC. Its translation: CASSVERTFSASYNEQFF.

The table lists this clonotype with a few counts. This may be a read error: a much more frequent sequence differs by one nucleotide. This chain joins TRBV7-2 and TRBJ2-1, with 8 bases fitting TRBD1. Germline CDR1 is SGHTA and CDR2 is FQGNSA. The CDR3 is made up of 14 amino acids. This CDR3 reads CASTAGQADNGQFF. The CDR3 DNA reads TGTGCCAGCACCGCGGGACAGGCTGACAATGGGCAGTTCTTC.

Many counts were recorded for this clonotype. The chain carries TRBV20-1 and TRBJ2-1; TRBD2 agrees at 10 bases. The CDR3 sequence is 16 residues long. CDR1 DFQATT and CDR2 SNEGSKA come from the germline V gene (reference sequence). The V gene end was trimmed by 1 base and the J gene end by 10 bases; junction bases not matched to a gene: 13. The DNA of the CDR3 is TGCAGTGCTAGAGCCAGCGGGAGGGCCCTGATCGGGGAGCAGTTCTTC. Its translation: CSARASGRALIGEQFF.

This clonotype has ten or more counts. J is TRBJ2-3 and V is TRBV12-3 or TRBV12-4; no clear D gene. The V gene lost 6 bases and the J gene lost 0 bases, with 10 bases spanning the gap. This CDR3 comprises 14 residues. The CDR3 DNA is TGTGCCAGCAGGGCATTTTCTAGCACAGATACGCAGTATTTT. Encoded protein: CASRAFSSTDTQYF.

This clonotype has a count of ten or more. The J gene is TRBJ1-1, the V gene TRBV12-3 or TRBV12-4; possible D gene TRBD1, 5 bases. Trimming pared 5 bases from V and 1 base from J, leaving 11 bases between. This CDR3 region has 14 residues. CDR3 region: CASSLDTWNTEAFF. DNA for the CDR3: TGTGCCAGCAGTCTGGACACCTGGAACACTGAAGCTTTCTTT.

This chain uses TRBV7-9 with TRBJ2-1; TRBD2 agrees at 11 bases. Germline assignment: CDR1 SEHNR and CDR2 FQNEAQ (reference sequence). Germline trimming cut 5 bases from V and 4 bases from J; bases unmatched to any gene: 7. The CDR3 covers 16 residues. CDR3 sequence: CASSHGSSGRYNEQFF. The CDR3 DNA follows: TGTGCCAGCAGCCACGGGTCTAGCGGGAGGTACAATGAGCAGTTCTTC.

The chain carries TRBV3-1 and TRBJ2-6, with 7 nucleotides matching TRBD2. Per the germline V gene, CDR1 is LGHDT and CDR2 is YNNKEL (reference sequence). Trimming took 0 bases from V and 0 from J; bases not matched to a gene: 2. This CDR3 has 17 residues. As DNA, the CDR3 is TGTGCCAGCAGCCAAGATCGGGGGGACTCTGGGGCCAACGTCCTGACTTTC. It translates to CASSQDRGDSGANVLTF.

This clonotype was observed many times. V is TRBV12-3 or TRBV12-4 and J is TRBJ2-5, with D possibly TRBD2 on 5 matching bases. V was shortened by 6 bases and J by 2 bases, with 16 bases between the two germline ends. CDR3 length equals 15 residues. CDR3 DNA sequence: TGTGCCAGCAGCCGACGGGAAGAGGGTCAAGAGACCCAGTACTTC. Translated, it gives CASSRREEGQETQYF.